Following are 10 T cell receptor beta chains from one sample sequenced in a study of T cell responses to AZD1222 COVID-19 vaccine. Method: immunoSEQ multiplex PCR; TCRdb's copy keeps in-frame clones and lacks some. The table records some 200,000 clones, 80% to 95% of them present only once. This specimen consisted of peripheral blood, obtained 28 days after the second AZD1222 dose. The receptors shown here come from an adult who received the AZD1222 COVID-19 vaccine.

V usage is TRBV3-1 (or the pseudogene TRBV3-2) and J usage is TRBJ2-3; 8 bases map to TRBD2. Germline V gene lookup returns CDR1 LGHDT and CDR2 YNNKEL (reference sequence). The ends lost 4 bases at V and 2 bases at J; junction bases unmatched: 17. CDR3 length: 19 amino acids. The CDR3 coding sequence is TGTGCCAGCAGCCGCCTCGTCCTACGTGGAGCGGGAGACACAGATACGCAGTATTTT. Protein: CASSRLVLRGAGDTDTQYF.

This clone was recorded a few times. V usage is TRBV9 and J usage is TRBJ1-2; 7 bases map to TRBD1. Germline V gene lookup returns CDR1 SGDLS and CDR2 YYNGEE. V was clipped by 5 bases and J by 4 bases; unmatched bases: 8. The CDR3 has 14 residues. CDR3 loop: CASSRTGQTYGYTF. Here the CDR3 DNA reads TGTGCCAGCAGTCGAACGGGACAGACCTATGGCTACACCTTC.

The genes are TRBV4-3 and TRBJ2-3, with D hard to call. The V gene lost 3 bases and the J gene lost 1 base, with 8 bases spanning the gap. Per germline, CDR1 LGHNA and CDR2 YSLEER. CDR3 size: 14 residues. CDR3 in DNA: TGCGCCAGCAGCCAGAAGTACGGCACAGATACGCAGTATTTT. Translation gives CASSQKYGTDTQYF.

The chain is built from TRBV18 and TRBJ1-2; no firm D call. V was pared by 1 base and J by 2 bases, with 8 bases between. This CDR3 is built from 14 residues. The V gene's germline CDR1 is KGHSH and CDR2 LQKENI. The CDR3 DNA reads TGTGCCAGCTCACCACGGGAGGTCAACTATGGCTACACCTTC. It translates to CASSPREVNYGYTF.

The rearrangement joins TRBV19 to TRBJ2-4; D remains unclear. V lost 3 bases and J lost 0, with 6 bases in between. There are 14 residues in the CDR3. Germline V gives CDR1 LNHDA, CDR2 SQIVND (reference sequence). CDR3 in DNA: TGTGCCAGTAGTATCACCCTAGCCAAAAACATTCAGTACTTC. Translated: CASSITLAKNIQYF.

The count of this clone is one. This chain uses TRBV23-1 with TRBJ2-7; D ambiguous. TRBV23-1 is an open reading frame whose function is uncertain. The CDR3 extends over 15 amino acids. Trimming pared 3 bases from V and 11 bases from J, leaving 23 bases between. The CDR3 DNA follows: TGCGCCAGCAGTCACCCCCTCAGCCACGGTTTTGGGAAGTACTTC. It is translated as CASSHPLSHGFGKYF.

V is TRBV28 and J is TRBJ1-1; unclear D gene. This CDR3 has 14 amino acids. Trimming stripped 6 bases from V and 0 bases from J, with 11 bases between. In germline, CDR1 is MDHEN, CDR2 SYDVKM. The CDR3 spells CASSPVGLNTEAFF. In nucleotides, the CDR3 is TGTGCCAGCAGCCCGGTTGGGTTGAACACTGAAGCTTTCTTT.

The chain has TRBV7-9 and TRBJ1-1; D is uncertain. Germline V gene sequence: CDR1 SEHNR, CDR2 FQNEAQ (reference sequence). Trimming cost V 4 bases and J 6 bases, with 9 bases left between them. The length of the CDR3 is 12 residues. CDR3 region: CASSYGPAEAFF. CDR3 bases: TGTGCCAGCAGCTACGGACCCGCTGAAGCTTTCTTT.

A remark on this clone: Within the sample, other DNA sequences also encode this same CDR3. V gene TRBV18 combines with J gene TRBJ2-1; 8 bases match TRBD2. In germline, CDR1 is KGHSH, CDR2 LQKENI. The trim removed 2 bases at V and 2 bases at J, leaving 5 bases unmatched. This CDR3 has 16 residues. The CDR3 region is CASSPGTSGTYNEQFF. As DNA, the CDR3 is TGTGCCAGCTCACCAGGAACTAGCGGAACCTACAATGAGCAGTTCTTC. Complete variable domain (other parts from reference TRBV18 and TRBJ2-1): NAGVMQNPRHLVRRRGQEARLRCSPMKGHSHVYWYRQLPEEGLKFMVYLQKENIIDESGMPKERFSAEFPKEGPSILRIQQVVRGDSAAYFCASSPGTSGTYNEQFFGPGTRLTVL.

The CDR3 region has the DNA TGTGCCAGCAGTATCGGGACGGTGGGGCCCCAGTTCTTC. This encodes CASSIGTVGPQFF. This sequence joins TRBV12-3 or TRBV12-4 and TRBJ2-1; D possibly uses TRBD1 or TRBD2 (5 bases each). The CDR3 runs to 13 residues. The ends were cut back, 5 bases at V and 13 bases at J, with 18 bases in the middle.